The following is a TCR beta chain sequence with its context. Its antigen is as yet unknown. The data belong to a study of shared clonotypes between healthy human individuals. Study-wide results and caveats: Around 5% was the fraction of naive CD4 clonotypes found shared across four donors. Larger estimated richness was generally recorded for naive subsets relative to memory subsets.

The CDR3 consists of 13 residues. The V and J ends lost 5 bases and 8 bases respectively, with 14 bases between them. The germline gives CDR1 SGHRS, CDR2 YFSETQ. TCRdb's copy holds only in-frame clones and misses some; the assay was immunoSEQ multiplex PCR. The sample carries fewer than 2.5 million clones, under 95% recorded once. The sample consisted of naive CD4+ T cells from PBMCs. The sample's subset: CD45RA+ positively selected. The TCR comes from a young man in good health. Some clones in this sample may be carry-over from other donors' samples. The rearrangement links TRBV5-1 to TRBJ1-5; perhaps TRBD1 as D (5 bases). CDR3: CASRLGEEEPQHF. The CDR3 DNA reads TGCGCCAGCAGATTAGGGGAGGAGGAGCCCCAGCATTTT.